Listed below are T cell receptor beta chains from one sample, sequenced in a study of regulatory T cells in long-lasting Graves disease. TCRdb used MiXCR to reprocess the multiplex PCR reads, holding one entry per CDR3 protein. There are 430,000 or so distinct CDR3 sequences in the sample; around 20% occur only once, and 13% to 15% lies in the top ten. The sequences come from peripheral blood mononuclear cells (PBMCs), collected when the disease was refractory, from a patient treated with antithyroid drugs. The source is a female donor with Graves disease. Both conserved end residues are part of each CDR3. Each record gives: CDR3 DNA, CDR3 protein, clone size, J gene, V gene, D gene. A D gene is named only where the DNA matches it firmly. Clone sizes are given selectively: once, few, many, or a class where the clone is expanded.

TGTGCCAGCAGCTTAGAGCCTCGAGCGGGAGACGAGCAGTACTTC | CASSLEPRAGDEQYF | many | TRBJ2-7 | TRBV13 | TRBD2
TGTGCCAGCAAGGGGGACAGTTACAATGAGCAGTTCTTC | CASKGDSYNEQFF | few | TRBJ2-1 | TRBV6-1 | TRBD1
TGCGCCAGCAGCCAAGAGCCGATGAACACTGAAGCTTTCTTT | CASSQEPMNTEAFF | few | TRBJ1-1 | TRBV4-1 | NA
TGTGCCAGCAGCTTAGGAGGCGCTTATAGCTCCTACGAGCAGTACTTC | CASSLGGAYSSYEQYF | few | TRBJ2-7 | TRBV13 | NA
TGTGCCAGCAAGGGGTGGGGGGGGTCTACCACGAACACCGGGGAGCTGTTTTTT | CASKGWGGSTTNTGELFF | many | TRBJ2-2 | TRBV28 | TRBD2
TGTGCCAGCAGTTTGGGGGAGTCGGCCAATGAGCAGTTCTTC | CASSLGESANEQFF | few | TRBJ2-1 | TRBV12-3/TRBV12-4 | NA
TGTGCCAGCAGCTTAACCCCTGGGGAGCTGTTTTTT | CASSLTPGELFF | NA | TRBJ2-2 | TRBV7-3 | NA
TGCAGTGCCGTGGACGGGCATTCGGTCCTACGATATTACGAGCAGTACTTC | CSAVDGHSVLRYYEQYF | NA | TRBJ2-7 | TRBV20-1 | NA
TGTGCCAGCAGTTTATTAGGGTTCACCGGGGAGCTGTTTTTT | CASSLLGFTGELFF | few | TRBJ2-2 | TRBV27 | NA
TGTGCCGGCAGCCAAGACGGGACATTCAATCAGCCCCAGCATTTT | CAGSQDGTFNQPQHF | NA | TRBJ1-5 | TRBV3-1 | NA
TGCAGTGCTAGGAGACCTAACGAAAAACTGTTTTTT | CSARRPNEKLFF | few | TRBJ1-4 | TRBV20-1 | NA
TGTGCCAGTAGTATAATATCCGATTACAATGAGCAGTTCTTC | CASSIISDYNEQFF | NA | TRBJ2-1 | TRBV19 | NA
TGTGCCAGCAGCGTTAATACAGGGGCGGGCGAGCAGTACTTC | CASSVNTGAGEQYF | many | TRBJ2-7 | TRBV2 | TRBD1
TGTGCTAGTGGTAATCCGGGCCCTAAGAGGAACATTCAGTACTTC | CASGNPGPKRNIQYF | many | TRBJ2-4 | TRBV12-5 | NA
TGCAGTGCTAGGGTCCCAGATACGCAGTATTTT | CSARVPDTQYF | NA | TRBJ2-3 | TRBV20-1 | NA
TGCGCCAGCAGTGCAATCCTGGTCGACATACTAGCCAAAAACATTCAGTACTTC | CASSAILVDILAKNIQYF | NA | TRBJ2-4 | TRBV10-1 | NA
TGCAGTGCCCCCATTAGGCCCTACGAGCAGTACTTC | CSAPIRPYEQYF | NA | TRBJ2-7 | TRBV20-1 | NA
TGTTCCAGCAGCACGGGACAGGGGAACGAGCAGTACTTC | CSSSTGQGNEQYF | many | TRBJ2-7 | TRBV11-3 | TRBD1
TGCGCCAGCAGCCCGGCGGTGCAGGGGGGCGATGAGCAGTTCTTC | CASSPAVQGGDEQFF | NA | TRBJ2-1 | TRBV5-1 | NA
TGTGCCAGCAGCCCAGCAGAAGGGACCCCCTACGAGCAGTACTTC | CASSPAEGTPYEQYF | many | TRBJ2-7 | TRBV7-2 | NA
TGTGCCAGCAGCCCAGCTAGACAATCCTACGAGCAGTACTTC | CASSPARQSYEQYF | many | TRBJ2-7 | TRBV3-1 | NA
TGTGCCACCAGCAGAGGAGGCTGGGGGTCTAATTCACCCCTCCACTTT | CATSRGGWGSNSPLHF | many | TRBJ1-6 | TRBV15 | NA
TGTGCCACTAAAAGTGGGACGGTCTATGGCTACACCTTC | CATKSGTVYGYTF | NA | TRBJ1-2 | TRBV28 | NA
TGTGCCAGCAGCTCCGGACTAGCTGCGCCGCAGTATTTT | CASSSGLAAPQYF | NA | TRBJ2-3 | TRBV7-3 | TRBD2
TGCAGCGTTGAAAGGGCAGGGGTGTCCCAAGAGACCCAGTACTTC | CSVERAGVSQETQYF | many | TRBJ2-5 | TRBV29-1 | NA
TGCAGTGCGCCGGGAGGGCCGGGAACCGGGGAGCTGTTTTTT | CSAPGGPGTGELFF | once | TRBJ2-2 | TRBV20-1 | TRBD2
TGTGCCAGCAGCGTAGGACCCCCCGGGAATGAAGCTTTCTTT | CASSVGPPGNEAFF | NA | TRBJ1-1 | TRBV9 | NA
TGTGCCAGCAGCCAAATTGGTGCGGGAGGGAAGGAGCAGTACTTC | CASSQIGAGGKEQYF | few | TRBJ2-7 | TRBV3-1 | TRBD2
TGCAGTGCTAGAAATAGGGCAGGGGGCACAAATAGCAATCAGCCCCAGCATTTT | CSARNRAGGTNSNQPQHF | NA | TRBJ1-5 | TRBV20-1 | TRBD1
TGTGCCAGCAGTCGCTTGACCGGGACTAGCGACGCCGGGGAGCTGTTTTTT | CASSRLTGTSDAGELFF | many | TRBJ2-2 | TRBV28 | TRBD2
TGTGCCACCAGCAGAGATACAGGGGGAGAGACCCAGTACTTC | CATSRDTGGETQYF | NA | TRBJ2-5 | TRBV15 | TRBD1
TGTGCCAGCTCACCAAGGGGGGTGATTGGACAGCCCCAGCATTTT | CASSPRGVIGQPQHF | few | TRBJ1-5 | TRBV18 | NA
TGTGCCAGCACCAAGACAGCGTCGGTCAGTTCCTACAATGAGCAGTTCTTC | CASTKTASVSSYNEQFF | NA | TRBJ2-1 | TRBV12-3/TRBV12-4 | NA
TGTGCCATCAGTCGAACAGGCAGCCAAGAGACCCAGTACTTC | CAISRTGSQETQYF | many | TRBJ2-5 | TRBV10-3 | NA
TGTGCCAGCAGCTGCCCCTTGTGGCCCCTCCACTTT | CASSCPLWPLHF | many | TRBJ1-6 | TRBV11-3 | NA
TGCAGTGCAATTAGCGGGAGAAAAAACACCGGGGAGCTGTTTTTT | CSAISGRKNTGELFF | NA | TRBJ2-2 | TRBV20-1 | TRBD2
TGCAGTGCTAGTTTAAGTGCTGAAGCTTTCTTT | CSASLSAEAFF | NA | TRBJ1-1 | TRBV20-1 | NA
TGTGCCAGCAGCCAAACTAGCGGGAACTCCTACAATGAGCAGTTCTTC | CASSQTSGNSYNEQFF | few | TRBJ2-1 | TRBV3-1 | TRBD2
TGCGCCGGCAGCTTGGTTGGGTATGGCTACACCTTC | CAGSLVGYGYTF | NA | TRBJ1-2 | TRBV5-1 | NA
TGCGCCAGCAGCTCCCCGGGTGTAGGGGCTAGCGGGACTCCCTACGAGCAGTACTTC | CASSSPGVGASGTPYEQYF | NA | TRBJ2-7 | TRBV4-1 | TRBD2
TGTGCCAGCAGCGTAGGGCTCGGCGCGGGAGAGCAGTACTTC | CASSVGLGAGEQYF | many | TRBJ2-7 | TRBV9 | NA
TGTGCCAGCAGCTTGGGTGGGACAGGGGGGAGCTATGGCTACACCTTC | CASSLGGTGGSYGYTF | NA | TRBJ1-2 | TRBV7-2 | TRBD1
TGTGCCGGCAGCTTCACACCCGCTGAGGGACAGGGAAACGAGCAGTACTTC | CAGSFTPAEGQGNEQYF | few | TRBJ2-7 | TRBV11-2 | TRBD1
TGTGCCAGCAGCCAGAGTGGAGGGGCAGACCAACAAGAGACCCAGTACTTC | CASSQSGGADQQETQYF | many | TRBJ2-5 | TRBV3-1 | NA
TGTGCCAGCAGTCAGACTTCGACAGGCGCCTATGGCTACACCTTC | CASSQTSTGAYGYTF | few | TRBJ1-2 | TRBV27 | NA
TGTGCCAGCAGCTTAAGTAACAGCTATGGCTACACCTTC | CASSLSNSYGYTF | few | TRBJ1-2 | TRBV7-8 | NA